One and the same sample provided the 29 T cell receptor beta chains below, sequenced in a study of cytomegalovirus exposure and HLA in healthy donors. Both 60 Vbeta primers and 13 Jbeta primers went into the PCR. Sequencing used immunoSEQ multiplex PCR; TCRdb keeps in-frame clones, though not all of them. Of about 160,000 clones listed, approximately 80% are singletons. Material for sequencing was PBMCs. These receptors were obtained from a woman in her fifties or sixties in good health and CMV-seronegative.

For the CDR3, the DNA is TGTGCCATCAGTGAGGTACAGGGTCCCACTGAAGCTTTCTTT. Residues: CAISEVQGPTEAFF. The chain uses TRBV10-3 and TRBJ1-1; D possibly corresponds to TRBD1 (6 bases). From germline, CDR1 is ENHRY and CDR2 SYGVKD. The CDR3 has 14 residues. The ends were cut back, 2 bases at V and 4 bases at J, with 11 bases in the middle.

V gene TRBV6-5 combines with J gene TRBJ2-2, with D perhaps TRBD1 (5 bases). Trimming took 5 bases from V and 7 from J, leaving 17 bases between them. CDR1 MNHEY and CDR2 SVGAGI come from the germline V gene. The CDR3 contains 15 residues. The CDR3 bases are TGTGCCAGCAGTGCACATCAGGGATATGGCGGGGAGCTGTTTTTT. It is translated as CASSAHQGYGGELFF.

V and J are TRBV28 and TRBJ2-1, with 8 bases matching TRBD2. V dropped 2 bases and J dropped 4; count of bases not matched to a gene: 1. CDR3 length equals 14 residues. Germline V gene lookup returns CDR1 MDHEN and CDR2 SYDVKM. Here the CDR3 DNA reads TGTGCCAGCAGTTTAGCGGGAGGTTACAATGAGCAGTTCTTC. Translating gives CASSLAGGYNEQFF.

The chain joins TRBV9 to TRBJ2-3; 9 bases align to TRBD1. V was pared by 0 bases and J by 6 bases, with 8 bases of the junction left unmatched. CDR3 length: 16 residues. Per the germline V gene, CDR1 is SGDLS and CDR2 is YYNGEE. CDR3 residues: CASSVAGGQGQDTQYF. The CDR3 DNA sequence: TGTGCCAGCAGCGTAGCTGGGGGACAGGGTCAGGATACGCAGTATTTT.

The chain couples TRBV11-1 to TRBJ2-7; TRBD1 is a possible D gene (5 bases). CDR3 length equals 14 residues. The germline V gene has CDR1 SGHAT and CDR2 FQDESV (reference sequence). Trimming cost V 4 bases and J 0 bases, with 10 bases left between them. The CDR3 DNA is TGTGCCAGCAGCTCGACAGTAGCCTCCTACGAGCAGTACTTC. This codes for CASSSTVASYEQYF.

The chain carries TRBV18 and TRBJ1-4, with TRBD1 as a possible D gene (5 bases). Trimming cost V 0 bases and J 8 bases, with 13 bases left between them. The germline CDR1 and CDR2 sequences are KGHSH and LQKENI. The CDR3 runs 15 residues. The CDR3 sequence: CASSPPMEQAEKLFF. The CDR3 coding sequence is TGTGCCAGCTCACCACCAATGGAACAGGCCGAAAAACTGTTTTTT.

This rearrangement joins TRBV5-1 to TRBJ2-7, with D perhaps matching TRBD1 (6 bases). This CDR3 has 13 amino acids. V gave up 6 bases and J gave up 3 bases, with 13 bases separating them. Germline CDR1 and CDR2: SGHRS and YFSETQ. CDR3 amino acids: CASTVPDSYEQYF. The CDR3 DNA is TGCGCCAGCACTGTCCCGGACAGCTACGAGCAGTACTTC. The whole variable domain, remainder taken from reference TRBV5-1 and TRBJ2-7, is KAGVTQTPRYLIKTRGQQVTLSCSPISGHRSVSWYQQTPGQGLQFLFEYFSETQRNKGNFPGRFSGRQFSNSRSEMNVSTLELGDSALYLCASTVPDSYEQYFGPGTRLTVT.

The genes are TRBV11-2 and TRBJ1-2, with D hard to call. The germline gives CDR1 SGHAT, CDR2 FQNNGV. The V gene lost 5 bases and the J gene lost 8 bases, with 18 bases spanning the gap. This CDR3 comprises 14 residues. CDR3 protein: CASSPSRGGWGYTF. The CDR3 DNA sequence: TGTGCCAGCAGCCCTAGCCGGGGAGGGTGGGGCTACACCTTC.

This clone was counted once. This chain joins TRBV28 and TRBJ1-6, with D hard to call. Germline V gene data show CDR1 as MDHEN and CDR2 as SYDVKM. CDR3 size: 16 residues. V dropped 1 base and J dropped 4 bases, with 11 bases sitting between them. The DNA of the CDR3 is TGTGCCAGCAGTTTATTGATTACGGGATATAATTCACCCCTCCACTTT. Its protein product is CASSLLITGYNSPLHF.

The chain recombines TRBV13 with TRBJ2-1, with 8 bases matching TRBD2. CDR3 length equals 15 residues. V shed 0 bases, J shed 8 bases, and the junction held 6 bases outside the gene matches. Germline CDR1 PRHDT, CDR2 FYEKMQ (reference sequence). This CDR3 reads CASSLGLDSGDEQFF. The CDR3 nucleotides read TGTGCCAGCAGCTTAGGCCTTGATAGCGGGGATGAGCAGTTCTTC.

This rearrangement joins TRBV7-9 to TRBJ1-2; no clear D gene. This CDR3 region has 11 residues. Trimming removed 5 bases from V and 8 bases from J, with 9 bases in between. From germline, CDR1 is SEHNR and CDR2 FQNEAQ (reference sequence). The CDR3 reads CASSANIGYTF. For the CDR3, the DNA is TGTGCCAGCAGCGCTAATATCGGCTACACCTTC.

This clone was counted only a few times. This chain joins TRBV5-6 and TRBJ2-1; D uncertain. Germline-derived CDR1 and CDR2 are SGHDT and YYEEEE. CDR3 length: 16 residues. V was trimmed by 5 bases and J by 2 bases, leaving 17 bases between them. The DNA of the CDR3 is TGTGCCAGCAGACCGGGTCGCTTAAATACCTACAATGAGCAGTTCTTC. Residues: CASRPGRLNTYNEQFF.

This clone was observed once. V usage is TRBV27 and J usage is TRBJ1-2, with 9 bases identical to TRBD1. J was trimmed by 2 bases and V by 1 base; bases with no gene match: 5. From germline, CDR1 is MNHEY and CDR2 SMNVEV (reference sequence). This CDR3 contains 16 residues. CDR3 bases: TGTGCCAGCAGTTTATATGGGACAGGGACGAACTATGGCTACACCTTC. It codes for CASSLYGTGTNYGYTF.

CDR3 residues: CASSVFAQTGTGREKLFF. The CDR3 DNA reads TGTGCCAGCAGTGTCTTCGCTCAAACCGGGACAGGGCGTGAAAAACTGTTTTTT. This chain uses TRBV6-4 with TRBJ1-4; 9 nucleotides match TRBD1. Germline CDR1 reads MRHNA; CDR2 reads SNTAGT. The CDR3 spans 18 residues. With V trimmed by 4 bases and J by 7 bases, 16 bases remained unmatched.

The chain couples TRBV7-9 to TRBJ1-1, with 8 bases that match TRBD1. Germline V gene sequence: CDR1 SEHNR, CDR2 FQNEAQ (reference sequence). Trimming cost V 3 bases and J 3 bases; bases outside gene matches: 12. The CDR3 totals 17 residues. CDR3 sequence: CASSFILTQGADTEAFF. CDR3 sequence (DNA): TGTGCCAGCAGCTTCATTCTTACCCAGGGGGCTGACACTGAAGCTTTCTTT.

This clone was counted only a few times. The genes are TRBV6-5 and TRBJ1-3; 7 bases agree with TRBD1. CDR1 is MNHEY, CDR2 SVGAGI, per germline. CDR3 length: 14 residues. V lost 6 bases and J lost 7; bases outside the gene matches: 9. CDR3 sequence: CASSQGQPGNTIYF. In DNA, the CDR3 is TGTGCCAGCAGCCAGGGACAGCCGGGGAACACCATATATTTT.

Comment on this clone: A read error may account for a junction end that differs from germline. V and J are TRBV7-7 and TRBJ2-1; D is perhaps TRBD2 (6 bases). The CDR3 runs 16 residues. CDR1 is SSHAT and CDR2 is FNYEAQ in the germline V gene (reference sequence). The CDR3 coding sequence is TGTGCTAGCAGCCCGAGCGGGCCGAACGGTTACAATGAGCAGTTCTTC. Residues: CASSPSGPNGYNEQFF.

The V call is TRBV5-5, the J call TRBJ2-7; 9 nucleotides match TRBD1. This CDR3 contains 15 residues. Per the germline V gene, CDR1 is SGHKS and CDR2 is YYEKEE (reference sequence). Trimming took 4 bases from V and 6 from J; bases not matched to a gene: 11. CDR3 sequence (DNA): TGTGCCAGCAGCGCCGAACCGGGACAGGGAACCGAGCAGTACTTC. Translated, it gives CASSAEPGQGTEQYF. Full variable domain (rest looked up from reference TRBV5-5 and TRBJ2-7): DAGVTQSPTHLIKTRGQQVTLRCSPISGHKSVSWYQQVLGQGPQFIFQYYEKEERGRGNFPDRFSARQFPNYSSELNVNALLLGDSALYLCASSAEPGQGTEQYFGPGTRLTVT.

The rearrangement joins TRBV19 to TRBJ2-7; 8 bases map to TRBD1. Looked up from germline, CDR1 is LNHDA and CDR2 is SQIVND (reference sequence). CDR3 size: 15 residues. V trimming: 0 bases; J trimming: 6 bases; junction bases outside the gene matches: 7. CDR3 DNA: TGTGCCAGTAGTATAGAGGTCAGGGGGCGCTTCGAGCAGTACTTC. This translates into CASSIEVRGRFEQYF. Using reference TRBV19 and TRBJ2-7 for the parts outside the CDR3, the full variable domain is DGGITQSPKYLFRKEGQNVTLSCEQNLNHDAMYWYRQDPGQGLRLIYYSQIVNDFQKGDIAEGYSVSREKKESFPLTVTSAQKNPTAFYLCASSIEVRGRFEQYFGPGTRLTVT.

The chain couples TRBV5-1 to TRBJ1-2; TRBD1 matches at 9 bases. This CDR3 region has 17 residues. Germline V gives CDR1 SGHRS, CDR2 YFSETQ. The V gene end was trimmed by 4 bases and the J gene end by 1 base; junction bases not matched to a gene: 11. The CDR3 nucleotides read TGCGCCAGCAGCCCGGACATGGGGACAGGGTATAACTATGGCTACACCTTC. Protein: CASSPDMGTGYNYGYTF.

The rearrangement uses TRBV7-9 and TRBJ1-2, with D hard to call. Trimming pared 5 bases from V and 4 bases from J, leaving 11 bases between. The CDR3 runs to 13 residues. Germline assignment: CDR1 SEHNR and CDR2 FQNEAQ (reference sequence). The CDR3 reads CASSRESVYGYTF. The CDR3, as DNA: TGTGCCAGCAGCCGAGAGTCGGTCTATGGCTACACCTTC.

The chain has TRBV19 and TRBJ2-7, with a possible D match to TRBD1 (7 bases). V dropped 5 bases and J dropped 2 bases, with 16 bases sitting between them. Looked up from germline, CDR1 is LNHDA and CDR2 is SQIVND (reference sequence). CDR3 size: 15 residues. The CDR3 protein is CASSARDRLTYEQYF. In DNA, the CDR3 is TGTGCCAGTAGTGCGCGGGACAGACTAACCTACGAGCAGTACTTC.

V is TRBV6-5 and J is TRBJ1-1; a weak D match, TRBD1 (5 bases). The CDR3 runs 12 residues. The V gene lost 4 bases and the J gene lost 9 bases, with 12 bases spanning the gap. CDR1 and CDR2 (germline): MNHEY, SVGAGI. In nucleotides, the CDR3 is TGTGCCAGCAGTTCGACAGAGTCGAAAGCTTTCTTT. This gives the protein CASSSTESKAFF.

This clone has more than one count but fewer than ten. The V call is TRBV6-1, the J call TRBJ1-5; the D gene is possibly TRBD1 (6 bases). Germline lookup yields CDR1 MNHNS and CDR2 SASEGT. V lost 8 bases and J 1 base, leaving 12 bases between the germline ends. The CDR3 is made up of 14 amino acids. CDR3 loop: CASGEQGSNQPQHF. For the CDR3, the DNA is TGTGCCAGCGGCGAACAGGGAAGCAATCAGCCCCAGCATTTT.

This clone is a singleton in its sample. The rearrangement links TRBV7-9 to TRBJ2-7; D perhaps matches TRBD2 (6 bases). Deletions cut 5 bases from V and 7 bases from J, with 21 bases between. In germline, CDR1 is SEHNR, CDR2 FQNEAQ (reference sequence). The CDR3 sequence is 15 residues long. CDR3 DNA: TGTGCCAGCAGCACTGGGGGGTCTCACGTTAAGGAGCAGTACTTC. This encodes CASSTGGSHVKEQYF.

The V and J genes are TRBV7-6 and TRBJ2-3, with a tentative D call TRBD2 (6 bases). Between the trimmed V and J ends, which lost 0 bases and 2 bases, there was a span of 12 bases. Germline V gene lookup returns CDR1 SGHVS and CDR2 FNYEAQ. The CDR3 extends over 16 amino acids. CDR3 loop: CASSLASGGDTDTQYF. In nucleotides, the CDR3 is TGTGCCAGCAGCTTAGCCTCTGGCGGGGACACAGATACGCAGTATTTT.

This chain connects TRBV18 to TRBJ1-1, with D unresolved. V lost 3 bases to trimming and J lost 4 bases, with 12 bases between them. Germline CDR1 reads KGHSH; CDR2 reads LQKENI. The CDR3 has 14 amino acids. The CDR3 loop reads CASSPRLQATEAFF. In DNA, the CDR3 is TGTGCCAGCTCACCCAGGTTGCAGGCCACTGAAGCTTTCTTT. Full variable domain (outside the CDR3, taken from reference TRBV18 and TRBJ1-1): NAGVMQNPRHLVRRRGQEARLRCSPMKGHSHVYWYRQLPEEGLKFMVYLQKENIIDESGMPKERFSAEFPKEGPSILRIQQVVRGDSAAYFCASSPRLQATEAFFGQGTRLTVV.

This chain connects TRBV6-6 to TRBJ2-7, with 10 bases fitting TRBD1. The CDR3 is made up of 14 amino acids. CDR1 and CDR2 (germline): MNHNY, SVGAGI (reference sequence). As DNA, the CDR3 is TGTGTCTGCGGCGTCGGGACAGGGGTGAAAGAGCAGTACTTC. This gives the protein CVCGVGTGVKEQYF.

This clone has just a few counts. This sequence joins TRBV5-4 and TRBJ2-4, with D tentatively TRBD1 (5 bases). V was trimmed by 4 bases and J by 0 bases, leaving 11 bases between them. Per the germline V gene, CDR1 is SGHNT and CDR2 is YYREEE (reference sequence). This CDR3 comprises 15 residues. CDR3 sequence reads: CASSRAGLAKNIQYF. The DNA of the CDR3 is TGTGCCAGCAGCCGGGCAGGGCTAGCCAAAAACATTCAGTACTTC.